The clone carrying this T cell receptor beta chain was recorded only once. Its antigen is still unknown. This sample stems from a study of T cell responses to AZD1222 COVID-19 vaccine. The study's findings and limits: Targeting of unmutated variant regions was reportedly seen in nearly half of spike-specific TCRs. Two AZD1222 doses significantly raised spike-specific TCR breadth and depth over controls.

The germline CDR1 and CDR2 sequences are MRHNA and SNTAGT. The CDR3 has 14 residues. Trimming left V 6 bases short and J 3 bases short, with 14 bases between. Sequencing was performed with immunoSEQ multiplex PCR; in TCRdb, only in-frame clones are kept and a portion is missing. The table shows around 150,000 clones, with around 90% occurring only once. The genes are TRBV6-4 and TRBJ1-1; D might be TRBD1 (6 bases). This clonotype was obtained from an adult who received the AZD1222 COVID-19 vaccine. The sample in question was peripheral blood, obtained 28 days after the second AZD1222 dose. The CDR3 protein is CASSPDRQDTEAFF. DNA of the CDR3: TGTGCCAGCAGCCCCGACAGGCAGGACACTGAAGCTTTCTTT.